This T cell receptor beta chain was sequenced during a study of blood T cell repertoires in COVID-19 (dated by TCRdb to about 2020). Some background on the complete study: Collaborator samples came from the United States, Italy and Spain and covered acute and convalescent phases of COVID-19. A freely available public database, intended as a resource for researchers studying the immune response to SARS-CoV-2, is where the repertoires were released. The material from the prospective study consisted of cDNA or gDNA derived from T cells, B-cell-depleted T cells, or PBMCs. Where available, HLA class I and class II types were taken from metadata supplied by the sample provider and were not determined by assay-based typing. Samples came from the ongoing ImmuneRACE study (first 160 participants) plus 1,254 subjects from 6 global collaborators. Subjects who had been exposed to COVID-19, were actively infected with it, or had recovered from it provided the deeply sampled blood TCRbeta repertoires that made up the dataset. The sample metadata nearly always contained a de-identified subject ID, COVID-19 status, age in years and sex.

Whole blood was collected in K2EDTA tubes by collaborating institutions according to the institutions' own protocols. For TCRbeta analysis, collaborators shipped samples as frozen whole blood, isolated PBMCs, or DNA extracted from either of those sample types. Results the study describes overall, beyond this receptor: The quantity of clinical and demographic metadata differed by source and by participant and was supplied without curation.

This clone was found once. The target of this receptor is not known. Base qualities are not at hand, and no much larger clone is one base apart. Inclusive of the bounding cysteine and phenylalanine, the CDR3 is 14 residues long. Just CDR3 DNA is preserved here, 42 bases in frame from base 1. CDR1 and CDR2 are drawn from the germline V gene (reference sequence): MNHEY, SMNVEV. The junction carries 17 bases between V and J, which are trimmed by 8 bases and 6 bases respectively. The immunoSEQ Assay, a bias-controlled multiplex PCR, was used to amplify TCRbeta CDR3 regions from genomic DNA. In the authors' own workflow: The number of nucleated cells in each sample was estimated from the amplification of reference gene primers within the assay. To quantify the absolute abundance of each unique TCRbeta CDR3 rearrangement, sequence reads were collapsed and filtered. Productive Simpson clonality was computed per sample as the square root of Simpson's diversity index over productive rearrangements. The table was pulled from immuneACCESS by TCRdb, which kept in-frame rearrangements only. Such tables lose some clones; where checked, under half of the loss comes from unresolved V genes, and the rest has no known cause. V and J calls and clone size come straight from that table; D and trimming were deduced from the DNA. Counted in this sample were some 250,000 clones; approximately 91% of them appeared once. The ten largest make up 0.7% of the sample.

This chain joins TRBV27 to TRBJ1-5; D gene: possibly TRBD1, on 5 matching bases. This clonotype originated in a human donor in a cohort sampled during active COVID-19. Source material: peripheral blood. The CDR3 sequence is CASAAQGSGQPQHF. Read as DNA, the sequence is TGTGCCAGCGCAGCTCAGGGCTCCGGTCAGCCCCAGCATTTT.